This record covers a single T cell receptor beta chain. The sample is drawn from a study of OX40 agonist ivuxolimab in advanced cancers. With 0 bases removed from V and 1 base from J, the gap between germline ends came to 13 bases. Germline V gene sequence: CDR1 MGHRA, CDR2 YSYEKL. The CDR3 length is 17 residues. Libraries were prepared by immunoSEQ multiplex PCR; TCRdb keeps only in-frame clonotypes and omits some of them. The table records tens of thousands of clones, 81% of them present only once. Material: CD4+ or CD8+ T cells sorted from blood, obtained in a trial of the OX40 agonist ivuxolimab. The origin of this receptor is an adult with an advanced solid tumor such as melanoma, head and neck, liver or kidney cancer. The chain uses TRBV4-1 and TRBJ2-4, with a possible D match to TRBD2 (6 bases). CDR3 region: CASSQEGGGFAKNIQYF. The CDR3 region has the DNA TGCGCCAGCAGCCAAGAGGGGGGAGGCTTTGCCAAAAACATTCAGTACTTC.